One and the same sample provided the 28 T cell receptor beta chains below, sequenced in a study of T cells after yellow fever vaccination. TCRdb reprocessed the 5' RACE reads via MiXCR and lists one record per CDR3 protein. The sample has roughly 500,000 distinct CDR3 sequences; 15% to 20% are singletons. The starting material was PBMCs, obtained 15 days after the yellow fever booster vaccination. Source of these receptors: a man in his thirties or forties who received the YFV17D yellow fever vaccine.

J is TRBJ2-3 and V is TRBV20-1; the D is unclear. V lost 2 bases, J lost 0 bases, and 3 bases lay in between. CDR1 and CDR2 from the germline V gene are DFQATT and SNEGSKA (reference sequence). The CDR3 is made up of 12 amino acids. The chain's CDR3 is CSARISTDTQYF. DNA for the CDR3: TGCAGTGCTAGAATTAGCACAGATACGCAGTATTTT.

This clonotype was observed a few times. The V call is TRBV5-1, the J call TRBJ2-3; no clear D. Per germline, CDR1 SGHRS and CDR2 YFSETQ. CDR3 length equals 14 residues. The V gene lost 0 bases and the J gene lost 3 bases, with 8 bases spanning the gap. CDR3 loop: CASSLVSMTDTQYF. The CDR3 nucleotides are TGCGCCAGCAGCTTGGTATCCATGACAGATACGCAGTATTTT.

The V gene is TRBV29-1, the J gene TRBJ2-3; D is unresolved. The CDR3 spans 12 residues. V lost 2 bases and J 5 bases, leaving 8 bases between the germline ends. Per germline, CDR1 SQVTM and CDR2 ANQGSEA. The CDR3 is CSVEYKGDTQYF. CDR3 nucleotide sequence: TGCAGCGTTGAATACAAGGGAGATACGCAGTATTTT.

This rearrangement joins TRBV7-2 to TRBJ2-5; D is ambiguous. Germline CDR1 reads SGHTA; CDR2 reads FQGNSA. The CDR3 consists of 15 residues. The ends were cut back, 5 bases at V and 1 base at J, with 14 bases in the middle. CDR3 protein: CASSPRVTTQETQYF. Written as DNA, the CDR3 is TGTGCCAGCAGCCCCCGGGTAACCACCCAAGAGACCCAGTACTTC.

In its sample, this clonotype was seen a few times. This chain joins TRBV20-1 and TRBJ2-1, with 9 positions matching TRBD2. This CDR3 has 16 amino acids. CDR1 is DFQATT and CDR2 is SNEGSKA in the germline V gene (reference sequence). J lost 3 bases, V lost 5 bases, and 11 bases had no gene match. The CDR3 DNA reads TGCAGTGCTCAGGACAGCGCGGGAGGGGGCTACAATGAGCAGTTCTTC. Protein sequence: CSAQDSAGGGYNEQFF.

This clonotype was seen only a few times. The genes are TRBV7-2 and TRBJ2-1; 9 bases fit TRBD2. Germline V gene lookup returns CDR1 SGHTA and CDR2 FQGNSA. The CDR3 spans 16 residues. Trimming took 1 base from V and 6 from J; bases not matched to a gene: 7. The DNA for the CDR3 is TGTGCCAGCAGCTTAGAGGGCGCGGGAGGGCGCAATGAGCAGTTCTTC. This encodes CASSLEGAGGRNEQFF. Complete variable domain (other parts from reference TRBV7-2 and TRBJ2-1): GAGVSQSPSNKVTEKGKDVELRCDPISGHTALYWYRQSLGQGLEFLIYFQGNSAPDKSGLPSDRFSAERTGGSVSTLTIQRTQQEDSAVYLCASSLEGAGGRNEQFFGPGTRLTVL.

This clonotype was counted many times. V is TRBV27 and J is TRBJ2-5, with TRBD2 as a possible D gene (6 bases). The ends were cut back, 4 bases at V and 1 base at J, with 13 bases in the middle. The germline V gene has CDR1 MNHEY and CDR2 SMNVEV (reference sequence). This CDR3 is 15 amino acids long. In nucleotides, the CDR3 is TGTGCCAGCAGTTCGGCCGGGAGTGTCCAAGAGACCCAGTACTTC. Amino acids: CASSSAGSVQETQYF.

There are a few counts of this clonotype. The chain carries TRBV9 and TRBJ2-5; D tentatively fits TRBD1 or TRBD2 (5 bases each). The CDR3 has 13 amino acids. V was clipped by 0 bases and J by 5 bases, with 8 bases between them. From germline, CDR1 is SGDLS and CDR2 YYNGEE. CDR3 sequence: CASSVEGTETQYF. The CDR3 nucleotides are TGTGCCAGCAGCGTAGAAGGGACGGAGACCCAGTACTTC. Drawing the rest from reference TRBV9 and TRBJ2-5, the complete variable domain is DSGVTQTPKHLITATGQRVTLRCSPRSGDLSVYWYQQSLDQGLQFLIQYYNGEERAKGNILERFSAQQFPDLHSELNLSSLELGDSALYFCASSVEGTETQYFGPGTRLLVL.

This rearrangement joins TRBV27 to TRBJ1-5; no reliable D call. This CDR3 spans 15 amino acids. The ends were cut back, 5 bases at V and 9 bases at J, with 20 bases in the middle. Germline CDR1 MNHEY, CDR2 SMNVEV (reference sequence). CDR3 sequence: CASSLWTVPLGPQHF. The CDR3 region has the DNA TGTGCCAGCAGTCTCTGGACCGTCCCTTTGGGGCCCCAGCATTTT.

V gene TRBV4-3 combines with J gene TRBJ2-5; D uncertain. Trimming removed 0 bases from V and 1 base from J, with 9 bases in between. CDR1 LGHNA and CDR2 YSLEER come from the germline V gene. CDR3 length equals 15 residues. CDR3 DNA sequence: TGCGCCAGCAGCCAAGATGGTCAGAGCCAAGAGACCCAGTACTTC. This translates into CASSQDGQSQETQYF.

The genes are TRBV12-3 or TRBV12-4 and TRBJ2-7; the match to TRBD2 covers 8 bases. This CDR3 is 15 amino acids long. V dropped 6 bases and J dropped 4; count of bases not matched to a gene: 11. CDR3 DNA sequence: TGTGCCAGCAGCCGGAGCGGGAGAGGGAAGTACGAGCAGTACTTC. Its translation: CASSRSGRGKYEQYF.

The chain combines TRBV29-1 with TRBJ2-7; TRBD2 agrees at 7 bases. V trimming: 7 bases; J trimming: 0 bases; junction bases outside the gene matches: 3. This CDR3 region has 12 residues. Germline assignment: CDR1 SQVTM and CDR2 ANQGSEA. CDR3 sequence (DNA): TGCAGCGGGGGCGGGAGCTCCTACGAGCAGTACTTC. This codes for CSGGGSSYEQYF.

The chain has TRBV5-5 and TRBJ2-5, with D perhaps TRBD1 (6 bases). Germline V gives CDR1 SGHKS, CDR2 YYEKEE (reference sequence). The CDR3 spans 16 residues. V lost 1 base and J lost 2, with 15 bases in between. The CDR3 DNA reads TGTGCCAGCAGCTTGAGTCTTTCCACAGGGCAAGAGACCCAGTACTTC. It codes for CASSLSLSTGQETQYF.

The CDR3: CASSLAPGARAKNIQYF. The CDR3 DNA sequence: TGTGCCAGCAGCCTTGCCCCGGGGGCAAGGGCCAAAAACATTCAGTACTTC. This chain joins TRBV7-2 and TRBJ2-4; perhaps D is TRBD1 or TRBD2 (6 bases each). Germline-derived CDR1 and CDR2 are SGHTA and FQGNSA. The V and J ends lost 5 bases and 1 base respectively, with 18 bases between them. CDR3 length: 17 amino acids.

The chain links TRBV6-2 or TRBV6-3 to TRBJ1-4, with a tentative D call TRBD1 (6 bases). Germline CDR1 is MNHEY and CDR2 is SVGEGT. CDR3 length equals 17 residues. The V end was cut by 4 bases, the J end by 8 bases, with 23 bases between. CDR3 in DNA: TGTGCCAGCAGTTCACAGGGAAATTCGGCTCTAAGCGAAAAACTGTTTTTT. As protein: CASSSQGNSALSEKLFF.

In this sample, this clonotype turned up a few times. V is TRBV20-1 and J is TRBJ2-3; TRBD2 might be the D (6 bases). Germline CDR1 and CDR2: DFQATT and SNEGSKA (reference sequence). This CDR3 has 13 amino acids. Trimming took off 3 bases at V and 1 base at J, with 8 bases between the two ends. The CDR3 sequence: CSASPSGTDTQYF. The CDR3 DNA follows: TGCAGTGCTAGCCCTAGCGGCACAGATACGCAGTATTTT.

Here the CDR3 DNA reads TGCGCCAGCAGCCAGGATTCTCGTGCAACGCAGCCCCAGCATTTT. It codes for CASSQDSRATQPQHF. J is TRBJ1-5 and V is TRBV4-3; the D is unclear. V was trimmed by 3 bases and J by 7 bases, leaving 16 bases between them. CDR1 LGHNA and CDR2 YSLEER come from the germline V gene. This CDR3 is built from 15 residues.

The CDR3 DNA is TGCAGTGCTAGAGATTCAAGTGGGTTTCAGCCCCAGCATTTT. Protein product: CSARDSSGFQPQHF. This chain uses TRBV20-1 with TRBJ1-5; no definite D call. V was cut by 0 bases and J by 6 bases, with 12 bases left in between. This CDR3 is 14 amino acids long. Germline CDR1 and CDR2: DFQATT and SNEGSKA (reference sequence).

J is TRBJ2-5 and V is TRBV7-9; 10 bases match TRBD2. Germline lookup yields CDR1 SEHNR and CDR2 FQNEAQ (reference sequence). After removal of 5 bases from V and 2 bases from J, the junction contained 8 bases not matched to a gene. The CDR3 is 16 amino acids. The CDR3 sequence is CASSPGLADRQETQYF. The CDR3 DNA follows: TGTGCCAGCAGCCCAGGACTAGCGGACCGACAAGAGACCCAGTACTTC.

This chain joins TRBV20-1 and TRBJ2-1; D not certain. V was clipped by 4 bases and J by 8 bases, with 18 bases between them. The germline gives CDR1 DFQATT, CDR2 SNEGSKA (reference sequence). The CDR3 covers 14 residues. The CDR3 coding sequence is TGCAGTGCTACCAAAGCCCGATTCTTGGATGAGCAGTTCTTC. Its protein product is CSATKARFLDEQFF.

J is TRBJ1-2 and V is TRBV5-1; 7 positions match TRBD1. Germline V gives CDR1 SGHRS, CDR2 YFSETQ. The CDR3 loop spans 14 amino acids. The trim removed 4 bases at V and 1 base at J, leaving 4 bases unmatched. CDR3 nucleotides: TGCGCCAGCAGCCCGACAGGGATTAACTATGGCTACACCTTC. It translates to CASSPTGINYGYTF.

This chain links TRBV4-2 with TRBJ2-1; D is possibly TRBD1 (6 bases). The V gene's germline CDR1 is LGHNA and CDR2 YNFKEQ. The CDR3 covers 20 residues. V was cut by 2 bases and J by 4 bases, with 27 bases left in between. As DNA, the CDR3 is TGTGCCAGCAGCCAATTGCCGGGATATAACAGGGCCGCGAGATACAATGAGCAGTTCTTC. Residues: CASSQLPGYNRAARYNEQFF.

V gene TRBV5-1 combines with J gene TRBJ2-3; unclear D gene. CDR1 and CDR2 (germline): SGHRS, YFSETQ. V was trimmed by 3 bases and J by 2 bases, leaving 13 bases between them. There are 15 residues in the CDR3. The CDR3 DNA follows: TGCGCCAGCAGCTGGCTCGGCCGAATCACAGATACGCAGTATTTT. Translating it yields CASSWLGRITDTQYF. The whole variable domain, remainder taken from reference TRBV5-1 and TRBJ2-3, is KAGVTQTPRYLIKTRGQQVTLSCSPISGHRSVSWYQQTPGQGLQFLFEYFSETQRNKGNFPGRFSGRQFSNSRSEMNVSTLELGDSALYLCASSWLGRITDTQYFGPGTRLTVL.

The rearrangement uses TRBV20-1 and TRBJ2-3; D is unclear. Trimming removed 1 base from V and 1 base from J, with 9 bases in between. The CDR3 has 14 amino acids. Germline lookup yields CDR1 DFQATT and CDR2 SNEGSKA (reference sequence). CDR3 in DNA: TGCAGTGCTAGAGTTAGGGCTGGCACAGATACGCAGTATTTT. Amino acid sequence: CSARVRAGTDTQYF.

This chain connects TRBV5-8 to TRBJ2-1; D is perhaps TRBD2 (6 bases). Trimming left V 2 bases short and J 2 bases short, with 14 bases between. The CDR3 is made up of 16 amino acids. In germline, CDR1 is SGHTS, CDR2 YDEGEE. The CDR3 region has the DNA TGTGCCAGCAGCTTAATCCTTAGCGGAGCCTACAATGAGCAGTTCTTC. The encoded protein is CASSLILSGAYNEQFF.

The chain has TRBV20-1 and TRBJ2-7; 10 bases line up with TRBD2. Germline V gene sequence: CDR1 DFQATT, CDR2 SNEGSKA (reference sequence). V shed 1 base and J 6 bases; nucleotides not matched to a gene: 6. The CDR3 has 14 amino acids. CDR3 coding DNA: TGCAGTGCTAGAGTTGGAGCGGGAGGGTTCGAGCAGTACTTC. Its translation: CSARVGAGGFEQYF.

With regard to this clonotype: The junction departs from the called germline gene at one end, perhaps through a read error. The CDR3 protein is CASSLPGYEQHF. CDR3 in DNA: TGTGCCAGCAGCTTACCTGGCTACGAGCAGCACTTC. The chain carries TRBV7-9 and TRBJ2-7; D unresolved. Germline V gives CDR1 SEHNR, CDR2 FQNEAQ (reference sequence). The CDR3 runs to 12 residues. Drawing the rest from reference TRBV7-9 and TRBJ2-7, the complete variable domain is DTGVSQNPRHKITKRGQNVTFRCDPISEHNRLYWYRQTLGQGPEFLTYFQNEAQLEKSRLLSDRFSAERPKGSFSTLEIQRTEQGDSAMYLCASSLPGYEQHFGPGTRLTVT.

Only a few counts were recorded for this clonotype. The rearrangement uses TRBV12-3 or TRBV12-4 and TRBJ2-7; 8 bases are a match to TRBD1. This CDR3 has 14 residues. V lost 5 bases, J lost 2 bases, and 5 bases stayed unmatched. The CDR3 here is CASSLRQGTYEQYF. The CDR3 DNA is TGTGCCAGCAGTCTCCGACAGGGGACCTACGAGCAGTACTTC.